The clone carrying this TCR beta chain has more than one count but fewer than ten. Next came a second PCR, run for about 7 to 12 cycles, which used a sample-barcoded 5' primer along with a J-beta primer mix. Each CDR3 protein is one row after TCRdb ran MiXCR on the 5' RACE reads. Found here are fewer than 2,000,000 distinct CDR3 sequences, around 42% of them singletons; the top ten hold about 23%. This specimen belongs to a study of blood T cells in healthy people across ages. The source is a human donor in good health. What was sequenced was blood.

The CDR3 region has the DNA TGTGCCAGCTCAGTGCTTGGGGACGCTGAAGCTTTCTTT. Protein product: CASSVLGDAEAFF. The chain carries TRBV18 and TRBJ1-1, with TRBD1 as a possible D gene (5 bases). V was shortened by 5 bases and J by 6 bases, with 13 bases between the two germline ends. Per the germline V gene, CDR1 is KGHSH and CDR2 is LQKENI. There are 13 residues in the CDR3.